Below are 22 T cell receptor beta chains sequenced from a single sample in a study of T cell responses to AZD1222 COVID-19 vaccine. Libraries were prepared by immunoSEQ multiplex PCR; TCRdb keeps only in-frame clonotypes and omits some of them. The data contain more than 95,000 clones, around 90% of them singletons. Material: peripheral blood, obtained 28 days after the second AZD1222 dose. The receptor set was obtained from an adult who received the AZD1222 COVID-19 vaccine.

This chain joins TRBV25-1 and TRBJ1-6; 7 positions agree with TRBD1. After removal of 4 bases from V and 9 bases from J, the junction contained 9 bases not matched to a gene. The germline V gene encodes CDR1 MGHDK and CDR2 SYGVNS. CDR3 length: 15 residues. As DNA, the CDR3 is TGTGCCAGCAGTGGAAGGACAGGTTTGAGTTCACCCCTCCACTTT. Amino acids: CASSGRTGLSSPLHF.

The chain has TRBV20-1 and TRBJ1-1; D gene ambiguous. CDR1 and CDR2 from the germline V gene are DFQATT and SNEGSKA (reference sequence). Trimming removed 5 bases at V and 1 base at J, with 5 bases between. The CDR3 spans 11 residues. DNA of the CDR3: TGCAGTGCTGCGGGGAACACTGAAGCTTTCTTT. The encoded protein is CSAAGNTEAFF.

The chain's CDR3 is CASSWGLGGNYEQYF. In nucleotides, the CDR3 is TGTGCCAGCAGCTGGGGACTAGGGGGAAACTACGAGCAGTACTTC. This rearrangement joins TRBV5-4 to TRBJ2-7, with 8 nucleotides matching TRBD2. V was pared by 3 bases and J by 3 bases, with 8 bases of the junction left unmatched. The CDR3 loop spans 15 amino acids. Germline CDR1 SGHNT, CDR2 YYREEE (reference sequence).

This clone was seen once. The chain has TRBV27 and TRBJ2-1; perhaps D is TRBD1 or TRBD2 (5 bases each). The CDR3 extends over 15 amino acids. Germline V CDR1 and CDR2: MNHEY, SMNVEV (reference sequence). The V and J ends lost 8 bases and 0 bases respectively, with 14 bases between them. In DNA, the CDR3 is TGTGCCAGCTGGCCTGGGGGTAGCTCCTACAATGAGCAGTTCTTC. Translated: CASWPGGSSYNEQFF.

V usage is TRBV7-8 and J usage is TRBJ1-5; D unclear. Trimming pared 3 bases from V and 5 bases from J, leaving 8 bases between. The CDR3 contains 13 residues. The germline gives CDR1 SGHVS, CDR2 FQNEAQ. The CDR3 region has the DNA TGTGCCAGCAGCTTCCAGCAGGATCAGCCCCAGCATTTT. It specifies CASSFQQDQPQHF.

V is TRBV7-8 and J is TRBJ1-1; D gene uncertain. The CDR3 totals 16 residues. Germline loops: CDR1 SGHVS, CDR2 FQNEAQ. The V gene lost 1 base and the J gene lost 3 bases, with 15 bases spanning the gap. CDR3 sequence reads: CASSLESLPGYTEAFF. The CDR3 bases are TGTGCCAGCAGCTTAGAATCCCTTCCCGGGTACACTGAAGCTTTCTTT.

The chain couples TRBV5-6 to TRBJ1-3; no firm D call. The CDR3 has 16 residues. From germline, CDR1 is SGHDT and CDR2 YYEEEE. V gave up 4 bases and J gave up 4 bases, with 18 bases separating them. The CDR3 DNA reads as TGTGCCAGCAGCCCGCCTATTGCGGCGTCCGGAAACACCATATATTTT. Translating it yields CASSPPIAASGNTIYF.

For the CDR3, the DNA is TGCGCCAGCAGCCAAGGGACTGCGGGAAACACCATATATTTT. As protein: CASSQGTAGNTIYF. The chain has TRBV4-3 and TRBJ1-3; no firm D call. There are 14 residues in the CDR3. Trimming pared 1 base from V and 4 bases from J, leaving 8 bases between. The germline V gene has CDR1 LGHNA and CDR2 YSLEER.

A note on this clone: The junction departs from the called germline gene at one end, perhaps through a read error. CDR3 DNA: TGTGCTAGCAGCTTGGGACTAGCGGGAAGTAATGAGCAGTTCTTC. This gives the protein CASSLGLAGSNEQFF. The chain employs TRBV7-7 and TRBJ2-1, with 13 bases lining up with TRBD2. The length of the CDR3 is 15 residues. In germline, CDR1 is SSHAT, CDR2 FNYEAQ (reference sequence).

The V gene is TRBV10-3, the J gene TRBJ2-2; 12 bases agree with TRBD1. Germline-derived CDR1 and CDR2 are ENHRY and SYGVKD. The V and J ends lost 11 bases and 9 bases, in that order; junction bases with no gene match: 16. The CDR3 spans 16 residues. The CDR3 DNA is TGTGCCTCTGGGACAGGGGGCGTCGTAGACAGCAGGGAGCTGTTTTTT. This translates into CASGTGGVVDSRELFF.

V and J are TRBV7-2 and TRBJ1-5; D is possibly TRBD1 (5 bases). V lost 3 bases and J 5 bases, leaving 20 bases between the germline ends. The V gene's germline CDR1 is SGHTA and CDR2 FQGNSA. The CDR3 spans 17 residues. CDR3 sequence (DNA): TGTGCCAGCAGCTTCGATTTAAGGGGCCCCAAGGATCAGCCCCAGCATTTT. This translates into CASSFDLRGPKDQPQHF.

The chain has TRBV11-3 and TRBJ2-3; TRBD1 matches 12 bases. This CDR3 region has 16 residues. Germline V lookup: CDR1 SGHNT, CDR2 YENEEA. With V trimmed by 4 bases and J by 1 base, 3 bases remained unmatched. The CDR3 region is CASSSGQGAGTDTQYF. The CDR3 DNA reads TGTGCCAGCAGCTCGGGACAGGGGGCCGGCACAGATACGCAGTATTTT.

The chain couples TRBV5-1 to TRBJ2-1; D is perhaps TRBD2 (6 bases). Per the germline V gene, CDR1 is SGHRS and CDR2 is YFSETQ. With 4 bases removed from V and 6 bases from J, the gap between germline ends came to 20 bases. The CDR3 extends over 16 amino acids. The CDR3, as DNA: TGCGCCAGCAGCCCCCAGGTAGCGGCACCATCCAATGAGCAGTTCTTC. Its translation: CASSPQVAAPSNEQFF.

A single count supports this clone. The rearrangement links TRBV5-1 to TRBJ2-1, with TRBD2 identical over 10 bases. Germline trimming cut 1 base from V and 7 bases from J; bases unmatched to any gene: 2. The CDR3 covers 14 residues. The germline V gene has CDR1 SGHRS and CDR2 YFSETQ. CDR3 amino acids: CASSLPSGSNEQFF. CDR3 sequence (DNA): TGCGCCAGCAGCTTGCCTAGCGGGAGTAATGAGCAGTTCTTC.

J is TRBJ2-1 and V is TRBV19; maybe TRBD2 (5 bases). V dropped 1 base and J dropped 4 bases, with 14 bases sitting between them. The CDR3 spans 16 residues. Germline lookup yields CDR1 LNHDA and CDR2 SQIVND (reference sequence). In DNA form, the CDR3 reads TGTGCCAGTAGTATAGGCGTAGGACTGGGATACAATGAGCAGTTCTTC. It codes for CASSIGVGLGYNEQFF.

The CDR3 protein is CASSYNGRGAFF. Written as DNA, the CDR3 is TGTGCCAGCAGTTACAACGGACGGGGAGCTTTCTTT. The chain is built from TRBV6-5 and TRBJ1-1; D call uncertain. This CDR3 is 12 amino acids long. The V end lost 2 bases, the J end lost 10 bases, and 11 bases lay between the germline ends. Germline V CDR1 and CDR2: MNHEY, SVGAGI.

CDR3 in amino acids: CASSQVGGGKGTDTQYF. The CDR3 DNA is TGTGCCAGCAGCCAAGTAGGAGGGGGGAAAGGGACAGATACGCAGTATTTT. The chain carries TRBV3-1 (or the pseudogene TRBV3-2) and TRBJ2-3; the D call may be TRBD1 or TRBD2 (6 bases each). The CDR3 is 17 residues long. V was pared by 1 base and J by 3 bases, with 17 bases between. Germline CDR1 is LGHDT and CDR2 is YNNKEL (reference sequence).

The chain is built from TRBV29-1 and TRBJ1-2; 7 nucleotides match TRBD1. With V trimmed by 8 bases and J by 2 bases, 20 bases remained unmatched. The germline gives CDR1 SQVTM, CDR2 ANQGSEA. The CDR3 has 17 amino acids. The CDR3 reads CSSWDPAGTATNYGYTF. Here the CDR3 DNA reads TGCAGCTCCTGGGACCCCGCAGGGACAGCTACCAACTATGGCTACACCTTC.

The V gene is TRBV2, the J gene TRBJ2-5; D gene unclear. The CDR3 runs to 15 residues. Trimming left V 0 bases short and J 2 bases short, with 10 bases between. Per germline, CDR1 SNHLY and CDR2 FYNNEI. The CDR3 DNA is TGTGCCAGCAGTGAAGCGGGCATCCCTCAAGAGACCCAGTACTTC. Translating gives CASSEAGIPQETQYF.

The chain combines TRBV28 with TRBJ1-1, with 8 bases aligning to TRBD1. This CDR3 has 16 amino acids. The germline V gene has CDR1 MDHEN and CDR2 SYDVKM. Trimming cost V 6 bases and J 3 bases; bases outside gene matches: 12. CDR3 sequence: CASRTLIRGQDTEAFF. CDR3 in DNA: TGTGCCAGCAGGACTCTAATCAGGGGGCAAGACACTGAAGCTTTCTTT.

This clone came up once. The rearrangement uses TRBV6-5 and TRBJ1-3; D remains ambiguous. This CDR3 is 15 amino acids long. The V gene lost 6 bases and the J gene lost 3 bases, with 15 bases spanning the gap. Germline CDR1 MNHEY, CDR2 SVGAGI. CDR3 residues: CASRFHEGFGNTIYF. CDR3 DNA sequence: TGTGCCAGCAGATTCCACGAAGGGTTTGGAAACACCATATATTTT.

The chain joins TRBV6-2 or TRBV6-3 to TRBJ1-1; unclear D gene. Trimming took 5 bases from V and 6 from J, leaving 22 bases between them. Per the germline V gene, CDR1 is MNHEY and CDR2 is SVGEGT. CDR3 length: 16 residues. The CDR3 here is CASSPGDHNIRAEAFF. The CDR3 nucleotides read TGTGCCAGCAGTCCGGGCGATCATAATATCCGCGCTGAAGCTTTCTTT.